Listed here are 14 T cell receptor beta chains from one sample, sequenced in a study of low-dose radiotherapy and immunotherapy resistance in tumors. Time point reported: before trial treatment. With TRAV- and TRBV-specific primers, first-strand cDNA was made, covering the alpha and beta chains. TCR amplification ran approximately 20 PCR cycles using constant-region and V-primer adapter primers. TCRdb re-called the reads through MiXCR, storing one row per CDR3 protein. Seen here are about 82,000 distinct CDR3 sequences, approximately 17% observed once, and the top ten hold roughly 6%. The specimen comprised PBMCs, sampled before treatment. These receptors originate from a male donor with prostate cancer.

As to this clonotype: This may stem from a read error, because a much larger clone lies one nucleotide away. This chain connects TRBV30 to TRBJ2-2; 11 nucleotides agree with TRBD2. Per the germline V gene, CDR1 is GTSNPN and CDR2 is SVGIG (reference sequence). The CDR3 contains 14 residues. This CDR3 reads CVWLPTSGIGELFF. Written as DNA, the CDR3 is TGTGTCTGGCTTCCGACTAGCGGGATCGGGGAGCTGTTTTTT.

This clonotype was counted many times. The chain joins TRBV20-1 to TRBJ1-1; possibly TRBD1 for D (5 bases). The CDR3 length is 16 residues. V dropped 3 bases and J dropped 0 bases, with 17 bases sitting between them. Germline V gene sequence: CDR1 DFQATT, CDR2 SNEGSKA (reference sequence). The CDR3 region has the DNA TGCAGTGCTAGCCGGGACCGCGGTTTCATGAACACTGAAGCTTTCTTT. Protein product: CSASRDRGFMNTEAFF.

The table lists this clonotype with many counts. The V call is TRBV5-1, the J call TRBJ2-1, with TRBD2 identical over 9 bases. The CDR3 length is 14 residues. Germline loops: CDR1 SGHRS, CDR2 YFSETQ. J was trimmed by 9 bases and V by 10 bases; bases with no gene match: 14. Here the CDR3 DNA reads TGCGCCTCAAGACTTGGGCTAGCGGGGATTGAGCAGTTCTTC. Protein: CASRLGLAGIEQFF.

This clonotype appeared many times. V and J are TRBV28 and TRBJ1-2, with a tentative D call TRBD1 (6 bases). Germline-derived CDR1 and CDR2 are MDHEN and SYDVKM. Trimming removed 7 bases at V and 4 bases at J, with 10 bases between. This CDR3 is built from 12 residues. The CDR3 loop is CASNRDLYGYTF. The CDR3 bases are TGTGCCAGCAACAGGGATCTCTATGGCTACACCTTC.

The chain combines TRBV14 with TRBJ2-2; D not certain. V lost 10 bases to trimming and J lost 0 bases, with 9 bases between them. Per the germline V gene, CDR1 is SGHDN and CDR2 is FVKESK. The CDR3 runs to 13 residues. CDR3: CATRHANTGELFF. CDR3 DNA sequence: TGTGCCACCAGGCACGCGAACACCGGGGAGCTGTTTTTT. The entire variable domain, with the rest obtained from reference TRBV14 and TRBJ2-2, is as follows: EAGVTQFPSHSVIEKGQTVTLRCDPISGHDNLYWYRRVMGKEIKFLLHFVKESKQDESGMPNNRFLAERTGGTYSTLKVQPAELEDSGVYFCATRHANTGELFFGEGSRLTVL.

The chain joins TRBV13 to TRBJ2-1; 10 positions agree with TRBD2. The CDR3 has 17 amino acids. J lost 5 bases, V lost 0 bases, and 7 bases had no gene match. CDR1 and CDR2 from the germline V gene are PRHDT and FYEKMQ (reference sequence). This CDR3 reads CASSLGRKLAGHNEQFF. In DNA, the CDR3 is TGTGCCAGCAGCTTAGGCCGTAAACTAGCGGGGCACAATGAGCAGTTCTTC.

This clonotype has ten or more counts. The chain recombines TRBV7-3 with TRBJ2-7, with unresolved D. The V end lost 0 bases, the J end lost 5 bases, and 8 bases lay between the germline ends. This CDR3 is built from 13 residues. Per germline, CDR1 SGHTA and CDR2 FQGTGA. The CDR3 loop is CASSLTRSDEQYF. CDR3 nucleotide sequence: TGTGCCAGCAGCTTAACTCGCAGCGACGAGCAGTACTTC.

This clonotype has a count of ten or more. The CDR3 loop is CASSFGGTGRYEQYF. The CDR3 nucleotides read TGCGCCAGCAGCTTCGGCGGGACAGGGCGGTACGAGCAGTACTTC. J is TRBJ2-7 and V is TRBV5-1; 9 bases are a match to TRBD1. V lost 2 bases and J lost 4; bases outside the gene matches: 7. The germline gives CDR1 SGHRS, CDR2 YFSETQ. CDR3 length equals 15 residues.

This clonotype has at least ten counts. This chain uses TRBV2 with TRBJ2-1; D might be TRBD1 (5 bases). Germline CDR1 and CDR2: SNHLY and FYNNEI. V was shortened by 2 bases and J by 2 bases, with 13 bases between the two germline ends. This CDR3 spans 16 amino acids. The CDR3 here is CASSEQGRVTYNEQFF. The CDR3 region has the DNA TGTGCCAGCAGTGAACAAGGCAGGGTGACCTACAATGAGCAGTTCTTC.

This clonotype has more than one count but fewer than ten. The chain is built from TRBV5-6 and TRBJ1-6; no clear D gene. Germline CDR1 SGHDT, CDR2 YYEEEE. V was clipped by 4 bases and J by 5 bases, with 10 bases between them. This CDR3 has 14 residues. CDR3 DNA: TGTGCCAGCAGCACCCCGGAGGATAATTCACCCCTCCACTTT. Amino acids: CASSTPEDNSPLHF.

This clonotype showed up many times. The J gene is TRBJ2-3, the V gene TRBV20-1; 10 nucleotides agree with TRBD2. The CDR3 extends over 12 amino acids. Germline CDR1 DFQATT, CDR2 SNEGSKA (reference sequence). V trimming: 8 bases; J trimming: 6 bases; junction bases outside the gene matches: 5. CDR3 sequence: CSRAGGWDTQYF. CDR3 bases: TGCAGTAGAGCGGGGGGGTGGGATACGCAGTATTTT.

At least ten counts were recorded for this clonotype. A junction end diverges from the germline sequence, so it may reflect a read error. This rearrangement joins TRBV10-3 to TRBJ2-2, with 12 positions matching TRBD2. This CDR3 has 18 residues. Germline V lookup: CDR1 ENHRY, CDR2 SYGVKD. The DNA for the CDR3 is TGTGCCAGCAGTTATCCTAGCGGGGGGGTTGCGAACACCGGGGAGCTGTTTTTT. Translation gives CASSYPSGGVANTGELFF.

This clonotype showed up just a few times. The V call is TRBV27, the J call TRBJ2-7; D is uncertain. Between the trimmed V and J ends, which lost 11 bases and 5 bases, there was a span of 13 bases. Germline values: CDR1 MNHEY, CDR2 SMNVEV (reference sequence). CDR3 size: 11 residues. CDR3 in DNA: TGTGCCCCCCTGTGGGTCGACGAGCAGTACTTC. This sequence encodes CAPLWVDEQYF.

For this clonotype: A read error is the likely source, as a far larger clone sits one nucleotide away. In DNA, the CDR3 is TGCGCCAGCGGCCAAATCCGCCACAATGAGCAGTTCTTC. Residues: CASGQIRHNEQFF. The V and J genes are TRBV4-1 and TRBJ2-1, with D uncertain. Per germline, CDR1 MGHRA and CDR2 YSYEKL. There are 13 residues in the CDR3.